Reported below is one TCR beta chain. The antigen is unknown. Treatment noted: 15 to 20 received Ad26.COV2.S at low or high dose, single or two shots; five or six received placebo; per-sample allocation not given. Sampling took place 63 days after the first vaccine or placebo injection. Measured with immunoSEQ multiplex PCR; TCRdb has only the in-frame clones, and not every one. The repertoire holds 300,000 to 350,000 clones, roughly 91% seen once, with roughly 5% in the top ten. This record belongs to a study of Ad26.COV2.S vaccination and SARS-CoV-2 variants. General study findings and limits: People given the vaccine had a wider spike-specific TCR breadth than placebo recipients did. Breadth, reportedly substantial, characterized the spike-specific CD8+ and CD4+ T cell responses after vaccination.

The receptor comes from a person aged 18-60 years who received the Ad26.COV2.S COVID-19 vaccine or a placebo. The source was peripheral blood, collected in a trial of Ad26.COV2.S vaccine versus placebo.

CDR3 DNA: TGTGCCAGCTCACCAACAGGGTATTATCAGCCCCAGCATTTT. It translates to CASSPTGYYQPQHF. The rearrangement uses TRBV18 and TRBJ1-5; tentatively, D is TRBD1 (6 bases). Trimming took off 2 bases at V and 5 bases at J, with 10 bases between the two ends. Germline lookup yields CDR1 KGHSH and CDR2 LQKENI. The CDR3 is 14 residues long.